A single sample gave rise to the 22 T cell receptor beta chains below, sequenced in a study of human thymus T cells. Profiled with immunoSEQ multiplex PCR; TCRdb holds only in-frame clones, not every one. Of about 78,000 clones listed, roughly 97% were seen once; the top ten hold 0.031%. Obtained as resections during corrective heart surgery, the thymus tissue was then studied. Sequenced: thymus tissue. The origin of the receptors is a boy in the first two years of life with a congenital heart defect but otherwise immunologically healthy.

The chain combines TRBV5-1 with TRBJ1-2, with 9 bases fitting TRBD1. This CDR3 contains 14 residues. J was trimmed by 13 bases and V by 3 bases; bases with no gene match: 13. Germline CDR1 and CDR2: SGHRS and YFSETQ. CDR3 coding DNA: TGCGCCAGCAGCTGGGGGGACAGGGATGTCGTGGGCACCTTC. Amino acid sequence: CASSWGDRDVVGTF.

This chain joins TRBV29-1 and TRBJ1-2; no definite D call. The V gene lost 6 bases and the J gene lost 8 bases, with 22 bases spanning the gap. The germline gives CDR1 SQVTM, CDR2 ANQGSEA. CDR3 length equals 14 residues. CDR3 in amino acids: CSVSALVLPRGYTF. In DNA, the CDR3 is TGCAGCGTCTCCGCTTTGGTCCTACCGAGAGGCTACACCTTC.

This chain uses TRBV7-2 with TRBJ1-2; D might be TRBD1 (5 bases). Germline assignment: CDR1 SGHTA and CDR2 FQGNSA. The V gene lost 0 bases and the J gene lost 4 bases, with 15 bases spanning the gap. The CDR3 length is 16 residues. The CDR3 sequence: CASSLAGRDFGYGYTF. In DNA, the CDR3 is TGTGCCAGCAGCTTAGCCGGACGGGACTTTGGCTATGGCTACACCTTC.

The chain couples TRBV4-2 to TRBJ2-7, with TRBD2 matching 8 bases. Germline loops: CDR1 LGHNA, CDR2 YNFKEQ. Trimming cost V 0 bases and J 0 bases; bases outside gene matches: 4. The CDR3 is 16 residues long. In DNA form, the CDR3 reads TGTGCCAGCAGCCAAGAATCGGGGGGGCTCTCCTACGAGCAGTACTTC. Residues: CASSQESGGLSYEQYF.

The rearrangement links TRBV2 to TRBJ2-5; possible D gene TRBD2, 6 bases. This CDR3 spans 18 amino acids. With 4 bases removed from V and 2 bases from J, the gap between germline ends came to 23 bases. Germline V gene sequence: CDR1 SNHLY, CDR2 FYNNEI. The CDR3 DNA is TGTGCCAGCAGTGCTGGCAGGCTTATTGGGACTGGACAAGAGACCCAGTACTTC. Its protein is CASSAGRLIGTGQETQYF.

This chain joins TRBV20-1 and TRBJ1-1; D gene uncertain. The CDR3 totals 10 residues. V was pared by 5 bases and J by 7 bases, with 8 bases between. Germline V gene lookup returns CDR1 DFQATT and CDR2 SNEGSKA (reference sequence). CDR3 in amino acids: CSAGTIEAFF. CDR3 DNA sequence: TGCAGTGCTGGAACAATTGAAGCTTTCTTT.

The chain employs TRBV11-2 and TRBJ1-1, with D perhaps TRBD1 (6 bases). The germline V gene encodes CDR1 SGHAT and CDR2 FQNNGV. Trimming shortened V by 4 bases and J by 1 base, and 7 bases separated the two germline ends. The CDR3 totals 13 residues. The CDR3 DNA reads TGTGCCAGCAGCTCACAGGGGAACACTGAAGCTTTCTTT. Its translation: CASSSQGNTEAFF.

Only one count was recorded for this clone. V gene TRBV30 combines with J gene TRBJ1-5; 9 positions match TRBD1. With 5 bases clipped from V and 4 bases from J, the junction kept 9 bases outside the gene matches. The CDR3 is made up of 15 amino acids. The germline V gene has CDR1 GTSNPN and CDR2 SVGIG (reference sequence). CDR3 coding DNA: TGTGCCTGGGGGAGGACAGGGGCTACTAATCAGCCCCAGCATTTT. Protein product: CAWGRTGATNQPQHF.

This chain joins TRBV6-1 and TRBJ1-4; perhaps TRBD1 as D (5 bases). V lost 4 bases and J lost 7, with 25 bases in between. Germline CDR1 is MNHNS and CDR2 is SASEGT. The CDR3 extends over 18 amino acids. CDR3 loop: CASSVGGNKWGPLEKLFF. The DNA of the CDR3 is TGTGCCAGCAGTGTGGGGGGGAATAAATGGGGCCCCCTTGAAAAACTGTTTTTT.

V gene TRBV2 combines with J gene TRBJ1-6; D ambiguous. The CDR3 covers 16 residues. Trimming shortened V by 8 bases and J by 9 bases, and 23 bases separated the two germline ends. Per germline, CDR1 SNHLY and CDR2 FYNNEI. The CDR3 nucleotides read TGTGCCAGCCAGCCCGGGAGAGTAAGATCGGGTTCACCCCTCCACTTT. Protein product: CASQPGRVRSGSPLHF.

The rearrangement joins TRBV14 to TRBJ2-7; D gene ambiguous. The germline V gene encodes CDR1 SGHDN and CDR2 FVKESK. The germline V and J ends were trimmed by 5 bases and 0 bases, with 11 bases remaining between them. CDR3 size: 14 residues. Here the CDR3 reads CASSLLHLSYEQYF. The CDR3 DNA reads TGTGCCAGCAGCTTACTTCATCTCTCCTACGAGCAGTACTTC.

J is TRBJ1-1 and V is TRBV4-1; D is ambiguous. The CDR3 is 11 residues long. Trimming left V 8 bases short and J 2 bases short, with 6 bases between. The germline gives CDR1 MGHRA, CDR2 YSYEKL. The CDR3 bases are TGCGCCAGCGGCGTAAACACTGAAGCTTTCTTT. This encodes CASGVNTEAFF.

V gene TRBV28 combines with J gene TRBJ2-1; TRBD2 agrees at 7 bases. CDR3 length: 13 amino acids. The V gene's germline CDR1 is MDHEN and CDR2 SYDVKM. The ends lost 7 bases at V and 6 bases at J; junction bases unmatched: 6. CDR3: CASTLLASNEQFF. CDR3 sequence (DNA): TGTGCCAGCACCTTACTAGCGAGCAATGAGCAGTTCTTC. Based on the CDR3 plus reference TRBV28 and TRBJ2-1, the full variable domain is DVKVTQSSRYLVKRTGEKVFLECVQDMDHENMFWYRQDPGLGLRLIYFSYDVKMKEKGDIPEGYSVSREKKERFSLILESASTNQTSMYLCASTLLASNEQFFGPGTRLTVL.

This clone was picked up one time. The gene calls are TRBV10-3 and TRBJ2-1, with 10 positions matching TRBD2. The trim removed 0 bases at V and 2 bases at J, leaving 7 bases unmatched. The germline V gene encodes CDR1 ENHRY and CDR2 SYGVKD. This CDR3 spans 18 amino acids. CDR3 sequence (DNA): TGTGCCATCAGTGAGTCGGAGGGGCTAGCGGGGGCCTACAATGAGCAGTTCTTC. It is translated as CAISESEGLAGAYNEQFF.

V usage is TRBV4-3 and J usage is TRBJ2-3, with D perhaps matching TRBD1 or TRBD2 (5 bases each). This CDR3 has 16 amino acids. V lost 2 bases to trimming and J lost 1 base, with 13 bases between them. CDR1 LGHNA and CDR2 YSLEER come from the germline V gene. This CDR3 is CASSQLRQRGTDTQYF. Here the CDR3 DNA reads TGCGCCAGCAGCCAACTGCGACAGAGGGGCACAGATACGCAGTATTTT.

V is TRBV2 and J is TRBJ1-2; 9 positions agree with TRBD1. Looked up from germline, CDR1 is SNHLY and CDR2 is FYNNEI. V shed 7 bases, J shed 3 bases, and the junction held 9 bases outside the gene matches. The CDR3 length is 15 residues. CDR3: CASINRGLAYYGYTF. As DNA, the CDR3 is TGTGCCAGCATCAACAGGGGGCTCGCCTACTATGGCTACACCTTC. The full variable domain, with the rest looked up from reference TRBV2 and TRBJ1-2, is EPEVTQTPSHQVTQMGQEVILRCVPISNHLYFYWYRQILGQKVEFLVSFYNNEISEKSEIFDDQFSVERPDGSNFTLKIRSTKLEDSAMYFCASINRGLAYYGYTFGSGTRLTVV.

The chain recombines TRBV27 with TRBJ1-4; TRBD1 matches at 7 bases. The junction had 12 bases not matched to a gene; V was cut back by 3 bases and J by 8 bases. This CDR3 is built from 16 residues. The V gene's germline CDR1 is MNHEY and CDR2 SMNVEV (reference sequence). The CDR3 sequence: CASSFGSTGSGEKLFF. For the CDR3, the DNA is TGTGCCAGCAGTTTTGGGTCGACAGGGTCAGGGGAAAAACTGTTTTTT.

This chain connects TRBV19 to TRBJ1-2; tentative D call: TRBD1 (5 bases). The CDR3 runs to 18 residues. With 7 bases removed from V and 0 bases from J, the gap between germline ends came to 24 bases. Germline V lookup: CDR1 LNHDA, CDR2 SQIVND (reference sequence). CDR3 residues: CASKERAGSPRANYGYTF. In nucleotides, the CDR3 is TGTGCCAGTAAGGAGCGGGCAGGGAGTCCCCGTGCTAACTATGGCTACACCTTC.

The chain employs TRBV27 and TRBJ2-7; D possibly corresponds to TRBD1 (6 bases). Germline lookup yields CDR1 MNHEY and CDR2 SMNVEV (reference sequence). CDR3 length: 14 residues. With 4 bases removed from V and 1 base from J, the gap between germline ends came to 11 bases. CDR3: CASSSGAESYEQYF. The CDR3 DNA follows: TGTGCCAGCAGTTCAGGGGCCGAGTCCTACGAGCAGTACTTC.

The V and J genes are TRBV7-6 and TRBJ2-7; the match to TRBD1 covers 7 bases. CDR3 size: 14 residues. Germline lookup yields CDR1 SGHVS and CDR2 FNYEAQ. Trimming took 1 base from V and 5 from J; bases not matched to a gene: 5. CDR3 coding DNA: TGTGCCAGCAGCTTAGGGGACAGATTTGACGAGCAGTACTTC. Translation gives CASSLGDRFDEQYF.

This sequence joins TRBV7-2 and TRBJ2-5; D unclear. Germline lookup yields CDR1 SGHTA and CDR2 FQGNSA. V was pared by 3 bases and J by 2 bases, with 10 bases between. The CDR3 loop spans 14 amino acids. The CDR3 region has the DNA TGTGCCAGCAGCTTGACGGGTGTTCAAGAGACCCAGTACTTC. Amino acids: CASSLTGVQETQYF.

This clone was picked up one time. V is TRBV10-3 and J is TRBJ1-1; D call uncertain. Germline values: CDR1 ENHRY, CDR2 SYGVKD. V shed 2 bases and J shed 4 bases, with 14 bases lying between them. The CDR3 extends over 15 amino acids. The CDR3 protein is CAISESLNVFTEAFF. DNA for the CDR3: TGTGCCATCAGTGAGAGTCTGAATGTTTTCACTGAAGCTTTCTTT.